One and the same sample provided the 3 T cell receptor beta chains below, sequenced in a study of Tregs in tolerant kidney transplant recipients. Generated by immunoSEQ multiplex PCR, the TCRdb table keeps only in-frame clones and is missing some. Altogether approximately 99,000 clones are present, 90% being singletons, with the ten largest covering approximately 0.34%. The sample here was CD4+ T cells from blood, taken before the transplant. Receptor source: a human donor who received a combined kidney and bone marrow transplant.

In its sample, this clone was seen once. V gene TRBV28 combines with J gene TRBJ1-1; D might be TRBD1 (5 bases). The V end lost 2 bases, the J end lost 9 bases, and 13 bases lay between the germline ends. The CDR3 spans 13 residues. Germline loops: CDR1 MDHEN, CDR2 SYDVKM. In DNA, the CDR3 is TGTGCCAGCAGTTTACCGGGACTGTCTAAAGCTTTCTTT. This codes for CASSLPGLSKAFF.

The chain's CDR3 is CASSPSGSTDTQYF. The CDR3 DNA sequence: TGTGCCAGCAGCCCTAGCGGGAGCACAGATACGCAGTATTTT. The V gene is TRBV7-9, the J gene TRBJ2-3, with 8 bases identical to TRBD2. The germline V gene has CDR1 SEHNR and CDR2 FQNEAQ (reference sequence). The CDR3 covers 14 residues. The ends lost 5 bases at V and 0 bases at J; junction bases unmatched: 1.

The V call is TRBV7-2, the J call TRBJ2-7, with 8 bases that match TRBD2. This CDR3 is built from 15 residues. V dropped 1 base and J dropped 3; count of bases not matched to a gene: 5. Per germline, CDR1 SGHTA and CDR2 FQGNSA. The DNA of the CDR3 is TGTGCCAGCAGCTTAGAAGCGGGAGTTCTCTACGAGCAGTACTTC. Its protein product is CASSLEAGVLYEQYF. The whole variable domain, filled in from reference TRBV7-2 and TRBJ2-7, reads GAGVSQSPSNKVTEKGKDVELRCDPISGHTALYWYRQSLGQGLEFLIYFQGNSAPDKSGLPSDRFSAERTGGSVSTLTIQRTQQEDSAVYLCASSLEAGVLYEQYFGPGTRLTVT.